This T cell receptor beta chain was retrieved from a study of cytomegalovirus exposure and HLA in healthy donors. Findings and caveats of the study: Accurate HLA-A and HLA-B prediction from TCR beta sequences was reported for most subjects.

The CDR3 covers 15 residues. V lost 1 base and J lost 4; bases outside the gene matches: 4. Germline CDR1 is SGHTA and CDR2 is FQGNSA. PCR was performed using 60 Vbeta and 13 Jbeta primers. The protocol was immunoSEQ multiplex PCR, while the TCRdb copy is restricted to in-frame clones and leaves out a portion. The repertoire holds fewer than 150,000 clones, with around 77% as singletons. Worth noting for this clone: Its antigen remains unknown.

The chain employs TRBV7-2 and TRBJ1-2, with 9 bases lining up with TRBD1. This clonotype was obtained from a young woman in good health and CMV-seropositive. Sequences were obtained from PBMCs. The CDR3 protein is CASSLGGTGSYGYTF. As DNA, the CDR3 is TGTGCCAGCAGCTTAGGGGGGACAGGGAGCTATGGCTACACCTTC.